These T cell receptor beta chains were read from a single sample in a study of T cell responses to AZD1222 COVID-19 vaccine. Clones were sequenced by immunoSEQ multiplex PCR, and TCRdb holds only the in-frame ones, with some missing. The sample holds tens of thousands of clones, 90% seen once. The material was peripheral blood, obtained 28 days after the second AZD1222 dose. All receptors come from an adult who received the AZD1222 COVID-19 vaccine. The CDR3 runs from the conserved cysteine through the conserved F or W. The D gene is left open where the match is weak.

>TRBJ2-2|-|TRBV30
CAWSVTRGGFPGELFF
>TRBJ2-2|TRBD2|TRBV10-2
CASRGSGGSGELFF
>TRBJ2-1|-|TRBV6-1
CASSVAGQGSYNEQFF
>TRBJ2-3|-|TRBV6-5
CASRTPQGSDTQYF
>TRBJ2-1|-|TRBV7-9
CASSLLSGVGNEQFF
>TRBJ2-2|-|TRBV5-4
CASSGGQGGAGELFF
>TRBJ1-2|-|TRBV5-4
CASSFGTSTNYGYTF
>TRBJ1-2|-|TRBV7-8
CASSLGVGGYTF
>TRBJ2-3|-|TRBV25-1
CASSGPRGVADTQYF
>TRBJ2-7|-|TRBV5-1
CASSLGRRTYEQYF